Presented here are 7 T cell receptor beta chains from one specimen sequenced in a study of blood T cell repertoires in COVID-19. Clones were read by immunoSEQ multiplex PCR, and TCRdb kept only the in-frame ones, dropping some. Of 400,000 or so clones in the sample, approximately 90% were seen once. The sequenced material came from PBMCs or T cells enriched from blood (not recorded which). The receptor source for this set is a man aged 25 to 40 who had recovered from COVID-19.

V usage is TRBV4-2 and J usage is TRBJ2-7, with 8 bases that match TRBD2. Per germline, CDR1 LGHNA and CDR2 YNFKEQ. V shed 4 bases and J 6 bases; nucleotides not matched to a gene: 14. CDR3 size: 16 residues. The CDR3 here is CASSRGSLAAGAEQYF. CDR3 DNA sequence: TGTGCCAGCAGCCGAGGGTCACTAGCGGCGGGTGCCGAGCAGTACTTC.

The chain employs TRBV5-1 and TRBJ2-2; 7 positions agree with TRBD1. CDR1 SGHRS and CDR2 YFSETQ come from the germline V gene. Losses at the gene ends were 4 bases for V and 7 bases for J; bases not matched to a gene: 4. This CDR3 contains 13 residues. CDR3 in amino acids: CASSTGDIGELFF. The CDR3 DNA is TGCGCCAGCAGCACAGGGGACATCGGGGAGCTGTTTTTT.

This clone was detected only once. The chain recombines TRBV19 with TRBJ2-3; 13 nucleotides match TRBD2. CDR1 and CDR2 from the germline V gene are LNHDA and SQIVND (reference sequence). The V gene end was trimmed by 2 bases and the J gene end by 2 bases; junction bases not matched to a gene: 4. The CDR3 is 17 residues long. The DNA for the CDR3 is TGTGCCAGTAGTATATTGGGACTAGCGGGAAACACAGATACGCAGTATTTT. Protein: CASSILGLAGNTDTQYF.

The chain couples TRBV2 to TRBJ1-2; 12 bases are shared with TRBD1. This CDR3 spans 15 amino acids. CDR1 is SNHLY and CDR2 is FYNNEI in the germline V gene. The ends lost 4 bases at V and 4 bases at J; junction bases unmatched: 4. The CDR3: CASSGDRGRLYGYTF. CDR3 sequence (DNA): TGTGCCAGCAGTGGGGACAGGGGGCGTCTCTATGGCTACACCTTC.

The gene calls are TRBV5-1 and TRBJ2-7, with a weak D call TRBD1 (5 bases). The V and J ends lost 0 bases and 2 bases respectively, with 9 bases between them. The CDR3 extends over 14 amino acids. Germline V gene lookup returns CDR1 SGHRS and CDR2 YFSETQ. The CDR3 protein is CASSLDRNTYEQYF. CDR3 DNA sequence: TGCGCCAGCAGCTTGGACAGGAATACCTACGAGCAGTACTTC.

This chain connects TRBV9 to TRBJ2-2; no definite D call. Germline CDR1 is SGDLS and CDR2 is YYNGEE. V dropped 3 bases and J dropped 4 bases, with 7 bases sitting between them. CDR3 length equals 13 residues. The CDR3 reads CASSASRTGELFF. CDR3 sequence (DNA): TGTGCCAGCAGCGCTAGTCGCACCGGGGAGCTGTTTTTT.

The chain is built from TRBV5-1 and TRBJ2-2, with a weak D call TRBD2 (5 bases). Trimming took off 0 bases at V and 2 bases at J, with 11 bases between the two ends. This CDR3 has 16 residues. CDR1 SGHRS and CDR2 YFSETQ come from the germline V gene. The CDR3 here is CASSLVAGINTGELFF. Written as DNA, the CDR3 is TGCGCCAGCAGCTTGGTAGCCGGGATTAACACCGGGGAGCTGTTTTTT. Variable domain in full (rest from reference TRBV5-1 and TRBJ2-2): KAGVTQTPRYLIKTRGQQVTLSCSPISGHRSVSWYQQTPGQGLQFLFEYFSETQRNKGNFPGRFSGRQFSNSRSEMNVSTLELGDSALYLCASSLVAGINTGELFFGEGSRLTVL.